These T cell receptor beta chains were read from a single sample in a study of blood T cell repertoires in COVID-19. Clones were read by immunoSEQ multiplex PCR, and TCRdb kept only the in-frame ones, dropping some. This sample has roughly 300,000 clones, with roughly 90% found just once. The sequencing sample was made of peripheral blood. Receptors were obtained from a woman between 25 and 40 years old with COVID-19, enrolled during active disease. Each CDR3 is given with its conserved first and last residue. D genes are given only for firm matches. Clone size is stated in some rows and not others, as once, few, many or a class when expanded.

CDR3aa: CASSLNALPTEAFF; CDR3nt: TGTGCCAGCAGCCTAAACGCTCTGCCCACTGAAGCTTTCTTT; v_gene: TRBV27; abundance: -; d_gene: -; j_gene: TRBJ1-1
CDR3aa: CASSGLAGTYNEQFF; CDR3nt: TGTGCCAGCAGCGGACTAGCGGGAACCTACAATGAGCAGTTCTTC; v_gene: TRBV9; abundance: -; d_gene: TRBD2; j_gene: TRBJ2-1
CDR3aa: CASIHRAGRGTGELFF; CDR3nt: TGCGCCAGCATCCATCGGGCAGGGAGGGGCACCGGGGAGCTGTTTTTT; v_gene: TRBV23-1; abundance: -; d_gene: TRBD2; j_gene: TRBJ2-2
CDR3aa: CASRGGSANTEAFF; CDR3nt: TGCGCCAGCAGAGGGGGCAGCGCAAACACTGAAGCTTTCTTT; v_gene: TRBV5-1; abundance: -; d_gene: TRBD1; j_gene: TRBJ1-1
CDR3aa: CASSLASSYEQYF; CDR3nt: TGTGCCAGCAGCCTAGCGAGTTCCTACGAGCAGTACTTC; v_gene: TRBV6-6; abundance: -; d_gene: -; j_gene: TRBJ2-7
CDR3aa: CAWSAGQGSPLHF; CDR3nt: TGTGCCTGGAGCGCCGGACAGGGCTCACCCCTCCACTTT; v_gene: TRBV30; abundance: -; d_gene: TRBD1; j_gene: TRBJ1-6
CDR3aa: CASGSRAGQQPQHF; CDR3nt: TGTGCCAGTGGCTCTAGGGCAGGGCAACAGCCCCAGCATTTT; v_gene: TRBV19; abundance: -; d_gene: -; j_gene: TRBJ1-5
CDR3aa: CASSRDSSYNEQFF; CDR3nt: TGTGCCAGCAGCCGGGACAGCTCCTACAATGAGCAGTTCTTC; v_gene: TRBV6-5; abundance: -; d_gene: TRBD1; j_gene: TRBJ2-1
CDR3aa: CASSPTGSEQYF; CDR3nt: TGCGCCAGCAGCCCGACAGGGTCCGAGCAGTACTTC; v_gene: TRBV10-2; abundance: -; d_gene: TRBD1; j_gene: TRBJ2-7
CDR3aa: CAWSATGIGYTF; CDR3nt: TGTGCCTGGAGTGCTACAGGGATAGGCTACACCTTC; v_gene: TRBV30; abundance: -; d_gene: -; j_gene: TRBJ1-2
CDR3aa: CASSPPGLVYNEQFF; CDR3nt: TGTGCCAGCAGCCCCCCGGGACTAGTGTACAATGAGCAGTTCTTC; v_gene: TRBV7-9; abundance: -; d_gene: TRBD2; j_gene: TRBJ2-1
CDR3aa: CASSQELADFQQFF; CDR3nt: TGTGCCAGCAGCCAAGAACTAGCGGACTTCCAGCAGTTCTTC; v_gene: TRBV3-1/TRBV3-2; abundance: -; d_gene: TRBD2; j_gene: TRBJ2-1
CDR3aa: CASVVDRGNQPQHF; CDR3nt: TGTGCCAGCGTCGTTGACAGGGGGAATCAGCCCCAGCATTTT; v_gene: TRBV2; abundance: -; d_gene: TRBD1; j_gene: TRBJ1-5
CDR3aa: CASSDSGIYEQYF; CDR3nt: TGTGCCAGCAGTGATAGCGGAATATACGAGCAGTACTTC; v_gene: TRBV6-1; abundance: -; d_gene: -; j_gene: TRBJ2-7
CDR3aa: CATSLAGLIRDEQFF; CDR3nt: TGTGCCACCTCTTTAGCGGGACTCATTAGGGATGAGCAGTTCTTC; v_gene: TRBV14; abundance: once; d_gene: TRBD2; j_gene: TRBJ2-1
CDR3aa: CASTPTADTEAFF; CDR3nt: TGTGCCAGCACCCCGACCGCGGACACTGAAGCTTTCTTT; v_gene: TRBV6-5; abundance: -; d_gene: -; j_gene: TRBJ1-1
CDR3aa: CASSSDRGRGSTQYF; CDR3nt: TGTGCCAGCAGTTCCGACAGGGGGAGAGGATCGACCCAGTACTTC; v_gene: TRBV5-6; abundance: -; d_gene: TRBD1; j_gene: TRBJ2-5
CDR3aa: CASSLLGGDNSPLHF; CDR3nt: TGTGCCAGCAGCCTTCTAGGCGGGGATAATTCACCCCTCCACTTT; v_gene: TRBV7-3; abundance: -; d_gene: -; j_gene: TRBJ1-6
CDR3aa: CASSLLSGNTIYF; CDR3nt: TGCGCCAGCAGCCTACTCTCGGGAAACACCATATATTTT; v_gene: TRBV4-1; abundance: -; d_gene: -; j_gene: TRBJ1-3
CDR3aa: CASSMELAGGPYEQYF; CDR3nt: TGCGCCAGCAGCATGGAGCTAGCGGGAGGCCCCTACGAGCAGTACTTC; v_gene: TRBV5-1; abundance: -; d_gene: TRBD2; j_gene: TRBJ2-7
CDR3aa: CASSPLGDRSGNTIYF; CDR3nt: TGTGCCAGCTCACCATTGGGAGACCGCTCTGGAAACACCATATATTTT; v_gene: TRBV18; abundance: once; d_gene: -; j_gene: TRBJ1-3
CDR3aa: CASSSRTSGSSYNEQFF; CDR3nt: TGTGCCAGCAGCTCAAGGACTAGCGGGAGCTCCTACAATGAGCAGTTCTTC; v_gene: TRBV13; abundance: -; d_gene: TRBD2; j_gene: TRBJ2-1
CDR3aa: CASSLTGATYEQYF; CDR3nt: TGCGCCAGCAGCTTAACAGGGGCAACCTACGAGCAGTACTTC; v_gene: TRBV5-1; abundance: few; d_gene: TRBD1; j_gene: TRBJ2-7
CDR3aa: CASSLAPLRFGEKLFF; CDR3nt: TGTGCCAGCAGCTTAGCTCCCCTTCGTTTCGGTGAAAAACTGTTTTTT; v_gene: TRBV11-2; abundance: -; d_gene: -; j_gene: TRBJ1-4
CDR3aa: CASGLADIYNEQFF; CDR3nt: TGTGCCAGCGGGCTGGCGGACATTTACAATGAGCAGTTCTTC; v_gene: TRBV5-4; abundance: -; d_gene: -; j_gene: TRBJ2-1
CDR3aa: CASSGGQYYGYTF; CDR3nt: TGTGCCAGCAGTGGGGGACAGTACTATGGCTACACCTTC; v_gene: TRBV2; abundance: -; d_gene: TRBD1; j_gene: TRBJ1-2
CDR3aa: CAWSPGQGSTDTQYF; CDR3nt: TGTGCCTGGAGTCCGGGACAGGGGAGCACAGATACGCAGTATTTT; v_gene: TRBV30; abundance: -; d_gene: TRBD1; j_gene: TRBJ2-3
CDR3aa: CASSYAGENQPQHF; CDR3nt: TGTGCCAGCAGCTACGCCGGGGAGAATCAGCCCCAGCATTTT; v_gene: TRBV11-2; abundance: -; d_gene: -; j_gene: TRBJ1-5
CDR3aa: CASSLLVVDEKLFF; CDR3nt: TGTGCCAGCAGCTTATTGGTCGTAGATGAAAAACTGTTTTTT; v_gene: TRBV7-9; abundance: -; d_gene: -; j_gene: TRBJ1-4
CDR3aa: CASSEARASNYGYTF; CDR3nt: TGTGCCAGCAGTGAAGCGCGGGCCAGTAACTATGGCTACACCTTC; v_gene: TRBV6-1; abundance: -; d_gene: -; j_gene: TRBJ1-2